This TCR beta chain originates from a study of T cells after posttransplantation cyclophosphamide. General study results and limits: Later post-transplant blood repertoires were often dominated by donor CD8+ memory clones. After PTCy, TRB diversity resembled that of CNI/methotrexate controls.

As regards this clone: Its antigen remains unknown.

CDR3 length: 15 amino acids. The V gene's germline CDR1 is SQVTM and CDR2 ANQGSEA. Trimming took 6 bases from V and 0 from J; bases not matched to a gene: 10. Assay: immunoSEQ multiplex PCR; the TCRdb copy retains only in-frame clones and omits some. The sample has tens of thousands of clones; around 78% are singletons. Treatment was busulfan-fludarabine conditioning, a marrow graft, and cyclophosphamide on days +3 and +4. The receptor was isolated from a female patient in her 40s who received an allogeneic stem cell transplant from a related donor, was CMV-positive, and had no GVHD. Some T cells may have originated in the graft donor. This material consisted of CD4+ T cells sorted from blood, taken roughly 250 weeks after a stem cell transplant with posttransplant cyclophosphamide. The chain employs TRBV29-1 and TRBJ1-2; 7 positions agree with TRBD1. The DNA for the CDR3 is TGCAGCGTGGACAGGCTCGCGTCCCCTAACTATGGCTACACCTTC. This gives the protein CSVDRLASPNYGYTF.